This T cell receptor (beta chain) was documented in a study of T cell responses to AZD1222 COVID-19 vaccine. The V end lost 7 bases, the J end lost 10 bases, and 20 bases lay between the germline ends. Germline V gene lookup returns CDR1 MDHEN and CDR2 SYDVKM. The CDR3 consists of 15 residues. Sequencing was performed with immunoSEQ multiplex PCR; in TCRdb, only in-frame clones are kept and a portion is missing. The sample has under 80,000 clones, 88% seen once; the top ten hold less than 20%. The sequence derives from an adult in good health. The chain combines TRBV28 with TRBJ1-6; D call uncertain. The sample was peripheral blood, taken on day 0 of AZD1222 vaccination. Here the CDR3 reads CASMWRAVWESPLHF. As DNA, the CDR3 is TGTGCCAGCATGTGGAGGGCGGTCTGGGAATCACCCCTCCACTTT.